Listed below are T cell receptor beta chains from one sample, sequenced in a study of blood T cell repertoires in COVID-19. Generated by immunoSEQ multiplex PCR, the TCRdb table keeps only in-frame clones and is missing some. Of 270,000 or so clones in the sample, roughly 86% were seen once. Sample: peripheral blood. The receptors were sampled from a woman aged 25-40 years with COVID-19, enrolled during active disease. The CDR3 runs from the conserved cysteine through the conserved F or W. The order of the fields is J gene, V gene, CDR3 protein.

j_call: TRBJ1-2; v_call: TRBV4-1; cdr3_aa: CASSQVGGNYGYTF
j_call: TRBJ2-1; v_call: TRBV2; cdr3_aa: CASRRRGIGEQFF
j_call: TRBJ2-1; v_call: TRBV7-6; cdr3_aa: CASSLLGGTPGNEQFF
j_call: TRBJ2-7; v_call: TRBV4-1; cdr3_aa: CASSQGWTGTNEQYF
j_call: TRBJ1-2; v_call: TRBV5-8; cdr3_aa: CASSLGARVTVGYTF
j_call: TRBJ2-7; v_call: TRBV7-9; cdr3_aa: CASSFDLGLASYEQYF
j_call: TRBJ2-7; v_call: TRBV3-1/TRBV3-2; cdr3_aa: CASEGTGSYEQYF
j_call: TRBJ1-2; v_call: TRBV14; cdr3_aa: CASSLRGGAAGYTF
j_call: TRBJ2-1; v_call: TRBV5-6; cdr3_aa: CASSLAGGPNEQFF
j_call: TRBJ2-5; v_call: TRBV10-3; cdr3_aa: CAISEAGEETQYF